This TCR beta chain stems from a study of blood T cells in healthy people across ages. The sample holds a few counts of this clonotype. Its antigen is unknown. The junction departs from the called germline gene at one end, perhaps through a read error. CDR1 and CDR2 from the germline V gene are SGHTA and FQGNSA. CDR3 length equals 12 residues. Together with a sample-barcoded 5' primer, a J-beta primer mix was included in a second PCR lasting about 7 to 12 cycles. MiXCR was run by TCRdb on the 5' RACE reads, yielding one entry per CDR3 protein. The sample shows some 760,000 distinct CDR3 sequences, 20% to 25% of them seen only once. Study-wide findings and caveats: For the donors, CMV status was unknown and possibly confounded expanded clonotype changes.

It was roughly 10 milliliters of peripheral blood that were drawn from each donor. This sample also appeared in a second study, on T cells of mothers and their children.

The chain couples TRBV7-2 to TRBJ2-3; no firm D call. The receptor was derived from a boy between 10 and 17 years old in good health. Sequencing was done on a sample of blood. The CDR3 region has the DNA TGCGCCAGCAGCTTGGCCCGTGATACGCAGTATTTT. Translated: CASSLARDTQYF.